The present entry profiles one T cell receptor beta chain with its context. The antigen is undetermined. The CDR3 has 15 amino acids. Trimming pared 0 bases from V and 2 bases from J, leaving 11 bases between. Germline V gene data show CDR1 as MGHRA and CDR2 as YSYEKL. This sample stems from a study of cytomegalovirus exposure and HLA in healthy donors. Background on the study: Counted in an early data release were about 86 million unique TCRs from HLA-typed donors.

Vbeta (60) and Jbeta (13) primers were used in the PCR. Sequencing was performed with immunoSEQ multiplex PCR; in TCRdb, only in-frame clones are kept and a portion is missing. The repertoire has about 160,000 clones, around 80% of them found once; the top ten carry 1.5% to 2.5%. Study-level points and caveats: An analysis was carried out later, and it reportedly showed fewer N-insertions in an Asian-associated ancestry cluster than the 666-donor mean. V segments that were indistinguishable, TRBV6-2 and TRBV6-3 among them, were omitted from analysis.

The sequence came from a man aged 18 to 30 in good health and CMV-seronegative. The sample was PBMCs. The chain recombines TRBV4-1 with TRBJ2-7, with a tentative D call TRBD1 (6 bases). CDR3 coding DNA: TGCGCCAGCAGCCAAGATAGTCGGACAGCCTACGAGCAGTACTTC. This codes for CASSQDSRTAYEQYF.